One sample yielded the 15 T cell receptor beta chains listed below, sequenced in a study of cytomegalovirus exposure and HLA in healthy donors. Use of 60 Vbeta and 13 Jbeta primers characterized the PCR. The method was immunoSEQ multiplex PCR; TCRdb's version includes in-frame clones alone and lacks a portion of them. The data hold a few hundred thousand clones, with roughly 80% observed a single time. The source material was PBMCs. Source of these receptors: a man aged 40-49 years in good health and CMV-seronegative.

This clone was seen a single time. The chain couples TRBV7-2 to TRBJ2-3, with 10 bases aligning to TRBD2. The CDR3 is 16 residues long. V gave up 4 bases and J gave up 4 bases; unmatched junction bases: 8. CDR1 SGHTA and CDR2 FQGNSA come from the germline V gene. In DNA, the CDR3 is TGTGCCAGCAGCTCCCGAGCGGGGGGGAGCGCAGATACGCAGTATTTT. Encoded protein: CASSSRAGGSADTQYF.

The chain links TRBV29-1 to TRBJ1-5; 7 bases agree with TRBD1. V gave up 6 bases and J gave up 0 bases; unmatched junction bases: 2. CDR1 SQVTM and CDR2 ANQGSEA come from the germline V gene. The CDR3 has 13 amino acids. The CDR3 nucleotides are TGCAGCGTGGGACAGAATAGCAATCAGCCCCAGCATTTT. The encoded protein is CSVGQNSNQPQHF.

In this sample, this clone turned up a few times. This chain links TRBV30 with TRBJ2-5, with TRBD2 identical over 9 bases. CDR1 GTSNPN and CDR2 SVGIG come from the germline V gene (reference sequence). Trimming removed 2 bases from V and 4 bases from J; junction bases left unmatched: 8. CDR3 length: 15 amino acids. Here the CDR3 reads CAWSRLAGVTETQYF. CDR3 in DNA: TGTGCCTGGAGTCGTTTAGCGGGAGTAACAGAGACCCAGTACTTC.

This clone was counted between two and nine times. The genes are TRBV9 and TRBJ1-2; D gene unclear. The CDR3 is made up of 13 amino acids. Germline loops: CDR1 SGDLS, CDR2 YYNGEE. V was shortened by 1 base and J by 3 bases, with 7 bases between the two germline ends. The CDR3 DNA sequence: TGTGCCAGCAGCGTAAACAGCTACTATGGCTACACCTTC. This gives the protein CASSVNSYYGYTF.

The rearrangement links TRBV7-2 to TRBJ2-7; 7 nucleotides align to TRBD2. The germline V gene has CDR1 SGHTA and CDR2 FQGNSA. There are 14 residues in the CDR3. After removal of 0 bases from V and 4 bases from J, the junction contained 3 bases not matched to a gene. CDR3 sequence: CASSLAGGYYEQYF. The CDR3 DNA is TGTGCCAGCAGCTTAGCGGGAGGGTATTACGAGCAGTACTTC.

The CDR3 sequence: CSVATGGQLYGYTF. The CDR3 coding sequence is TGCAGCGTCGCGACAGGGGGACAGCTCTATGGCTACACCTTC. The chain couples TRBV29-1 to TRBJ1-2; 9 bases align to TRBD1. CDR1 SQVTM and CDR2 ANQGSEA come from the germline V gene. This CDR3 is built from 14 residues. Trimming removed 6 bases from V and 4 bases from J; junction bases left unmatched: 9.

This chain links TRBV11-1 with TRBJ1-5; D might be TRBD1 (6 bases). Germline-derived CDR1 and CDR2 are SGHAT and FQDESV (reference sequence). The CDR3 is made up of 13 amino acids. V was cut by 5 bases and J by 4 bases, with 9 bases left in between. CDR3 in DNA: TGTGCCAGCAGCCGGACAGCTAATCAGCCCCAGCATTTT. This translates into CASSRTANQPQHF.

The gene calls are TRBV4-1 and TRBJ2-7; D ambiguous. V was pared by 0 bases and J by 5 bases, with 14 bases between. Germline loops: CDR1 MGHRA, CDR2 YSYEKL. CDR3 length: 15 residues. The CDR3 loop is CASSQEFPALNEQYF. The CDR3 DNA reads as TGCGCCAGCAGCCAAGAGTTTCCAGCGTTAAACGAGCAGTACTTC.

This chain links TRBV19 with TRBJ2-1; TRBD1 agrees at 8 bases. The trim removed 7 bases at V and 7 bases at J, leaving 6 bases unmatched. The CDR3 runs to 13 residues. The germline V gene has CDR1 LNHDA and CDR2 SQIVND (reference sequence). CDR3 bases: TGTGCCAGTACTCAGACAGGGGAGAATGAGCAGTTCTTC. Encoded protein: CASTQTGENEQFF.

This chain uses TRBV27 with TRBJ2-7; D might be TRBD2 (6 bases). V dropped 6 bases and J dropped 2 bases, with 17 bases sitting between them. The CDR3 has 15 residues. Per germline, CDR1 MNHEY and CDR2 SMNVEV (reference sequence). In DNA form, the CDR3 reads TGTGCCAGCAGGGACGGGAGACCCGGAGCCTACGAGCAGTACTTC. It yields the protein CASRDGRPGAYEQYF.

This chain links TRBV9 with TRBJ2-3, with TRBD2 matching 14 bases. The CDR3 loop spans 20 amino acids. Germline trimming cut 0 bases from V and 5 bases from J; bases unmatched to any gene: 14. From germline, CDR1 is SGDLS and CDR2 YYNGEE. In DNA form, the CDR3 reads TGTGCCAGCAGCGTAGAGGGACTAGCGGGAGTTAGTGGGATAAAAGATACGCAGTATTTT. Translating it yields CASSVEGLAGVSGIKDTQYF. Drawing the rest from reference TRBV9 and TRBJ2-3, the complete variable domain is DSGVTQTPKHLITATGQRVTLRCSPRSGDLSVYWYQQSLDQGLQFLIQYYNGEERAKGNILERFSAQQFPDLHSELNLSSLELGDSALYFCASSVEGLAGVSGIKDTQYFGPGTRLTVL.

This chain uses TRBV5-4 with TRBJ1-2; D possibly corresponds to TRBD1 (5 bases). Trimming removed 5 bases from V and 1 base from J, with 12 bases in between. Germline V lookup: CDR1 SGHNT, CDR2 YYREEE (reference sequence). This CDR3 has 14 amino acids. The CDR3 spells CASSSYGGNYGYTF. CDR3 in DNA: TGTGCCAGCAGTTCCTACGGGGGTAACTATGGCTACACCTTC.

V and J are TRBV5-4 and TRBJ2-7, with TRBD1 matching over 9 bases. Trimming cost V 0 bases and J 3 bases; bases outside gene matches: 7. CDR1 is SGHNT and CDR2 is YYREEE in the germline V gene (reference sequence). This CDR3 contains 16 residues. The CDR3 coding sequence is TGTGCCAGCAGCTTGGCTTTTGGGGACAGGGACTACGAGCAGTACTTC. Translated: CASSLAFGDRDYEQYF.

This rearrangement joins TRBV2 to TRBJ1-1; possible D gene TRBD1, 5 bases. Looked up from germline, CDR1 is SNHLY and CDR2 is FYNNEI. With 7 bases removed from V and 2 bases from J, the gap between germline ends came to 11 bases. The CDR3 has 13 residues. In DNA form, the CDR3 reads TGTGCCAGCAAACGACAGCAAAACACTGAAGCTTTCTTT. Translating gives CASKRQQNTEAFF.

This chain uses TRBV5-5 with TRBJ1-2, with D tentatively TRBD1 (6 bases). Germline CDR1 reads SGHKS; CDR2 reads YYEKEE (reference sequence). The CDR3 covers 14 residues. V dropped 2 bases and J dropped 3 bases, with 11 bases sitting between them. Here the CDR3 DNA reads TGTGCCAGCAGCTTCTGGCCAGGGGACTATGGCTACACCTTC. Amino acid sequence: CASSFWPGDYGYTF.